The subject of this entry is one T cell receptor (beta chain). As yet, its antigen is unknown. Researchers built TCR beta cDNA using 5'RACE template switching with UMIs. TCRdb reanalyzed the 5' RACE reads, giving one entry per CDR3 protein sequence and no DNA. This sample's table has around 470,000 distinct CDR3 sequences. CDR1 is SGHTA and CDR2 is FQGTGA in the germline V gene. The CDR3 has 15 residues. The entry originates in a study of T cells expressing NK-cell markers. Study context: CD3+CD56+NKG2C+, CD3+CD56+NKG2C- and CD3+CD56-NKG2C+ T cells, once sorted, supplied the TCR beta repertoires.

Study-wide points: In a handful of donors, dominant CD3+CD56+NKG2C+ clones formed about 1.0-7.0% of CD8+ cells. The study found these clonotypes also leading the CD3+CD56-NKG2C+ fraction in a few donors.

This receptor was obtained from a woman aged 50 to 60 in good health. Sequences were obtained from blood T cells: a sorted CD56 or NKG2C T cell subset, CD4+ or CD8+ T cells, or bulk PBMC T cells (not recorded which). V and J are TRBV7-3 and TRBJ2-1; TCRdb's assignment of TRBD1 cannot be checked, as there is no DNA. The CDR3 spells CASSSQGDRYNEQFF.